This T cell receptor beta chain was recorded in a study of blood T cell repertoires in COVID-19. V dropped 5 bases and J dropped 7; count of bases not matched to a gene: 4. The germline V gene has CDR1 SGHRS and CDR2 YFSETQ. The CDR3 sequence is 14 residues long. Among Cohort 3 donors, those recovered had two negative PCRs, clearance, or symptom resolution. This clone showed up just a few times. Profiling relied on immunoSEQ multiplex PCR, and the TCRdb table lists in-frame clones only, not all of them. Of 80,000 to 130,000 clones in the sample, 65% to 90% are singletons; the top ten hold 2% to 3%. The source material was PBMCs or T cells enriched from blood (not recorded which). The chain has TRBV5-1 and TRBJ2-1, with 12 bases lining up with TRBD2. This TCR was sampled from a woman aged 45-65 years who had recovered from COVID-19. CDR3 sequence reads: CASSAGLAGNEQFF. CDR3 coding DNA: TGCGCCAGCAGTGCTGGACTAGCGGGGAATGAGCAGTTCTTC. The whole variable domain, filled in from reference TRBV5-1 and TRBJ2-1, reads KAGVTQTPRYLIKTRGQQVTLSCSPISGHRSVSWYQQTPGQGLQFLFEYFSETQRNKGNFPGRFSGRQFSNSRSEMNVSTLELGDSALYLCASSAGLAGNEQFFGPGTRLTVL.